What follows are 30 T cell receptor beta chains derived from one specimen sequenced in a study of blood T cell repertoires in COVID-19. Clones were read by immunoSEQ multiplex PCR, and TCRdb kept only the in-frame ones, dropping some. The sample lists about 250,000 clones; 81% were seen once. The specimen was peripheral blood. These receptors came from a woman aged 80 or over with acute or convalescent COVID-19.

The chain uses TRBV10-3 and TRBJ2-5, with D hard to call. CDR3 size: 12 residues. Germline CDR1 ENHRY, CDR2 SYGVKD. The V gene lost 4 bases and the J gene lost 5 bases, with 8 bases spanning the gap. The CDR3 sequence is CAISAVRETQYF. The DNA for the CDR3 is TGTGCCATCAGTGCGGTCCGGGAGACCCAGTACTTC.

This sequence joins TRBV28 and TRBJ2-1; 10 bases match TRBD2. The V and J ends lost 6 bases and 10 bases, in that order; junction bases with no gene match: 18. Germline V lookup: CDR1 MDHEN, CDR2 SYDVKM. The CDR3 totals 17 residues. The CDR3 loop reads CASRPSLAGGGGWEQFF. The CDR3 coding sequence is TGTGCCAGCAGACCATCTTTAGCGGGAGGAGGGGGGTGGGAGCAGTTCTTC.

The gene calls are TRBV20-1 and TRBJ2-3; 10 bases are shared with TRBD2. This CDR3 comprises 18 residues. Germline V gene sequence: CDR1 DFQATT, CDR2 SNEGSKA (reference sequence). Trimming removed 3 bases from V and 0 bases from J; junction bases left unmatched: 12. Here the CDR3 reads CSASPLAGVEGSTDTQYF. In nucleotides, the CDR3 is TGCAGTGCTAGTCCCCTAGCGGGGGTGGAGGGGAGCACAGATACGCAGTATTTT.

The chain has TRBV5-1 and TRBJ1-6, with a tentative D call TRBD1 (5 bases). The germline CDR1 and CDR2 sequences are SGHRS and YFSETQ. The CDR3 consists of 16 residues. The V end was cut by 1 base, the J end by 7 bases, with 15 bases between. The CDR3 loop reads CASSLRGGGRNSPLHF. DNA for the CDR3: TGCGCCAGCAGCTTGAGGGGAGGCGGCCGGAATTCACCCCTCCACTTT.

The chain carries TRBV19 and TRBJ2-1; 11 bases align to TRBD2. Looked up from germline, CDR1 is LNHDA and CDR2 is SQIVND (reference sequence). Losses at the gene ends were 8 bases for V and 0 bases for J; bases not matched to a gene: 21. The CDR3 length is 21 residues. The DNA for the CDR3 is TGTGCCAGTCAGCCGACAGGGGTCCTTAGCGGGAGGGCCTACTCCTACAATGAGCAGTTCTTC. This encodes CASQPTGVLSGRAYSYNEQFF.

The chain recombines TRBV28 with TRBJ2-7, with TRBD2 identical over 8 bases. In germline, CDR1 is MDHEN, CDR2 SYDVKM. This CDR3 spans 14 amino acids. Losses at the gene ends were 4 bases for V and 2 bases for J; bases not matched to a gene: 4. This chain's CDR3 is CASSSPGLAYEQYF. The CDR3 DNA reads TGTGCCAGCAGTTCCCCGGGACTAGCCTACGAGCAGTACTTC. The full variable domain, completed using reference TRBV28 and TRBJ2-7, is DVKVTQSSRYLVKRTGEKVFLECVQDMDHENMFWYRQDPGLGLRLIYFSYDVKMKEKGDIPEGYSVSREKKERFSLILESASTNQTSMYLCASSSPGLAYEQYFGPGTRLTVT.

This clone was observed once. For the CDR3, the DNA is TGCGCCAGCAGCCAAGATAACCAGGGTCCCTTGGGCTACACCTTC. This translates into CASSQDNQGPLGYTF. This chain joins TRBV4-1 and TRBJ1-2, with D perhaps matching TRBD1 (5 bases). Deletions cut 0 bases from V and 8 bases from J, with 16 bases between. The V gene's germline CDR1 is MGHRA and CDR2 YSYEKL. CDR3 length equals 15 residues.

This clone was seen a handful of times. The genes are TRBV9 and TRBJ2-2, with 10 nucleotides matching TRBD2. The CDR3 has 16 amino acids. Trimming at V came to 3 bases and at J to 7 bases, leaving 9 bases not matched to a gene. Germline V gives CDR1 SGDLS, CDR2 YYNGEE. For the CDR3, the DNA is TGTGCCAGCAGCGGAAGCGGGAGGGCCGGGGTCGGGGAGCTGTTTTTT. Its translation: CASSGSGRAGVGELFF.

This chain uses TRBV5-8 with TRBJ2-5; no reliable D call. CDR3 length: 15 residues. From germline, CDR1 is SGHTS and CDR2 YDEGEE. V was trimmed by 0 bases and J by 5 bases, leaving 14 bases between them. This CDR3 is CASSLAVAGRETQYF. CDR3 DNA sequence: TGTGCCAGCAGCTTGGCCGTGGCCGGCAGGGAGACCCAGTACTTC.

V gene TRBV3-1 (or the pseudogene TRBV3-2) combines with J gene TRBJ1-2; D is possibly TRBD1 (6 bases). The germline V gene has CDR1 LGHDT and CDR2 YNNKEL (reference sequence). The CDR3 is made up of 15 amino acids. Trimming cost V 3 bases and J 5 bases, with 16 bases left between them. The DNA of the CDR3 is TGTGCCAGCAGCCACCCCGGAGACAGGTGGTATGGCTACACCTTC. It is translated as CASSHPGDRWYGYTF.

This chain uses TRBV5-6 with TRBJ2-3, with D maybe TRBD1 (5 bases). Between the trimmed V and J ends, which lost 0 bases and 1 base, there was a span of 12 bases. This CDR3 is 16 amino acids long. Per the germline V gene, CDR1 is SGHDT and CDR2 is YYEEEE. CDR3 region: CASSLAAGMGTDTQYF. DNA for the CDR3: TGTGCCAGCAGCTTGGCGGCAGGGATGGGCACAGATACGCAGTATTTT.

V usage is TRBV4-1 and J usage is TRBJ1-1; 12 positions agree with TRBD1. CDR1 and CDR2 (germline): MGHRA, YSYEKL. V lost 2 bases to trimming and J lost 0 bases; unmatched junction nucleotides: 16. This CDR3 region has 21 residues. The CDR3 DNA follows: TGCGCCAGCAGCCAACGGATTACCCTGGGACAGGGGGCTACCTTGAACACTGAAGCTTTCTTT. Its translation: CASSQRITLGQGATLNTEAFF.

The CDR3 DNA is TGTGCCAGCAGACAACCCGGAAACACCATATATTTT. This translates into CASRQPGNTIYF. This chain links TRBV6-5 with TRBJ1-3; D unclear. The CDR3 is 12 amino acids. The germline V and J ends were trimmed by 6 bases and 4 bases, with 7 bases remaining between them. The germline V gene encodes CDR1 MNHEY and CDR2 SVGAGI.

This chain connects TRBV9 to TRBJ2-2, with D possibly TRBD2 on 5 matching bases. Germline CDR1 reads SGDLS; CDR2 reads YYNGEE. Trimming stripped 4 bases from V and 3 bases from J, with 16 bases between. The CDR3 length is 16 residues. This CDR3 reads CASSPMRAKDTGELFF. CDR3 nucleotides: TGTGCCAGCAGCCCCATGCGGGCGAAGGACACCGGGGAGCTGTTTTTT.

The chain is built from TRBV7-9 and TRBJ1-5, with 7 bases aligning to TRBD1. The CDR3 runs to 11 residues. V dropped 5 bases and J dropped 14; count of bases not matched to a gene: 6. Germline CDR1 reads SEHNR; CDR2 reads FQNEAQ (reference sequence). The CDR3 bases are TGTGCCAGCAGCCAAGGACAGGACGAGCATTTT. This encodes CASSQGQDEHF.

The chain carries TRBV28 and TRBJ2-1, with 15 bases identical to TRBD2. Germline CDR1 reads MDHEN; CDR2 reads SYDVKM. The CDR3 extends over 20 amino acids. Trimming cost V 7 bases and J 0 bases; bases outside gene matches: 13. The CDR3 nucleotides are TGTGCCAGCATTAATATCCCGGGACTAGCGGGGGGTAGCTCCTACAATGAGCAGTTCTTC. Its protein is CASINIPGLAGGSSYNEQFF.

This chain joins TRBV5-1 and TRBJ2-3; TRBD2 aligns across 10 bases. CDR1 and CDR2 (germline): SGHRS, YFSETQ. The CDR3 runs 17 residues. With V trimmed by 0 bases and J by 0 bases, 4 bases remained unmatched. This CDR3 reads CASSLASGSTSTDTQYF. The CDR3 coding sequence is TGCGCCAGCAGCTTGGCTAGCGGGAGTACTAGCACAGATACGCAGTATTTT.

The V and J genes are TRBV5-1 and TRBJ2-2, with 9 bases identical to TRBD2. J lost 4 bases, V lost 0 bases, and 4 bases had no gene match. This CDR3 is 16 amino acids long. Germline CDR1 and CDR2: SGHRS and YFSETQ. The CDR3 loop is CASSLVSSGITGELFF. In nucleotides, the CDR3 is TGCGCCAGCAGCTTGGTTTCTAGCGGGATCACCGGGGAGCTGTTTTTT.

The rearrangement links TRBV10-3 to TRBJ1-2, with a tentative D call TRBD1 (5 bases). CDR3 length equals 14 residues. Trimming removed 0 bases from V and 4 bases from J, with 9 bases in between. Germline V gives CDR1 ENHRY, CDR2 SYGVKD. The CDR3 region has the DNA TGTGCCATCAGTGAGTCACCGGGGGGCTATGGCTACACCTTC. Translation: CAISESPGGYGYTF.

The chain uses TRBV12-3 or TRBV12-4 and TRBJ2-3, with 8 positions matching TRBD2. The CDR3 is made up of 12 amino acids. Trimming took 3 bases from V and 11 from J; bases not matched to a gene: 4. CDR3 nucleotides: TGTGCCAGCAGTTTGTTAGCGGGACGGCAGTATTTT. This gives the protein CASSLLAGRQYF.

The chain is built from TRBV15 and TRBJ2-1; 14 nucleotides line up with TRBD2. Unmatched junction bases numbered 2, after V lost 3 bases and J lost 7 bases. This CDR3 contains 15 residues. The germline gives CDR1 LNHNV, CDR2 YYDKDF (reference sequence). The CDR3 is CATSRTSGGGNEQFF. The CDR3 DNA follows: TGTGCCACCAGCAGGACTAGCGGGGGGGGTAATGAGCAGTTCTTC.

This chain connects TRBV7-9 to TRBJ1-1; the D gene is possibly TRBD1 (6 bases). V lost 5 bases to trimming and J lost 1 base, with 14 bases between them. CDR1 SEHNR and CDR2 FQNEAQ come from the germline V gene (reference sequence). The CDR3 loop spans 15 amino acids. CDR3 nucleotides: TGTGCCAGCAGCCGATACAGGGAGGGGAACACTGAAGCTTTCTTT. Translation gives CASSRYREGNTEAFF.

This sequence joins TRBV11-2 and TRBJ2-5; D gene unclear. The CDR3 extends over 15 amino acids. V lost 1 base to trimming and J lost 7 bases, with 16 bases between them. CDR1 is SGHAT and CDR2 is FQNNGV in the germline V gene. CDR3: CASSLGRPPVSTQYF. The CDR3, as DNA: TGTGCCAGCAGCTTAGGCAGGCCGCCGGTATCGACCCAGTACTTC.

The J gene is TRBJ1-4, the V gene TRBV18, with unresolved D. V was pared by 3 bases and J by 2 bases, with 10 bases between. The CDR3 is 15 residues long. The germline CDR1 and CDR2 sequences are KGHSH and LQKENI. The DNA for the CDR3 is TGTGCCAGCTCACCCCGATCGGAGACTAATGAAAAACTGTTTTTT. Its translation: CASSPRSETNEKLFF.

The chain joins TRBV18 to TRBJ2-7; TRBD2 might be the D (5 bases). The CDR3 runs 16 residues. Germline V gene data show CDR1 as KGHSH and CDR2 as LQKENI. V was pared by 0 bases and J by 6 bases, with 18 bases between. The CDR3 sequence is CASSPPSTPGTSEQYF. The CDR3 DNA follows: TGTGCCAGCTCACCACCTTCTACCCCGGGAACAAGCGAGCAGTACTTC.

In its sample, this clone was seen many times. The gene calls are TRBV7-9 and TRBJ2-3; 16 nucleotides agree with TRBD2. V trimming: 5 bases; J trimming: 4 bases; junction bases outside the gene matches: 3. Germline V lookup: CDR1 SEHNR, CDR2 FQNEAQ (reference sequence). The CDR3 length is 16 residues. CDR3: CASSPGTSGGADTQYF. Written as DNA, the CDR3 is TGTGCCAGCAGCCCCGGGACTAGCGGGGGGGCAGATACGCAGTATTTT.

The gene calls are TRBV30 and TRBJ2-7; no definite D call. Germline CDR1 and CDR2: GTSNPN and SVGIG (reference sequence). Trimming cost V 2 bases and J 4 bases, with 9 bases left between them. This CDR3 is built from 12 residues. As DNA, the CDR3 is TGTGCCTGGAGTCCTAACCCGTACGAGCAGTACTTC. Translated: CAWSPNPYEQYF. The complete variable domain, with remaining parts taken from reference TRBV30 and TRBJ2-7, reads SQTIHQWPATLVQPVGSPLSLECTVEGTSNPNLYWYRQAAGRGLQLLFYSVGIGQISSEVPQNLSASRPQDRQFILSSKKLLLSDSGFYLCAWSPNPYEQYFGPGTRLTVT.

This clone was counted a single time. The rearrangement joins TRBV30 to TRBJ1-5; TRBD1 might be the D (6 bases). There are 15 residues in the CDR3. Germline lookup yields CDR1 GTSNPN and CDR2 SVGIG (reference sequence). V shed 1 base and J shed 1 base, with 11 bases lying between them. The CDR3 is CAWSDQGTSNQPQHF. The DNA for the CDR3 is TGTGCCTGGAGTGATCAGGGGACCAGCAATCAGCCCCAGCATTTT.

The chain couples TRBV14 to TRBJ2-7, with 11 bases identical to TRBD2. V lost 2 bases to trimming and J lost 6 bases; unmatched junction nucleotides: 3. This CDR3 is built from 14 residues. CDR1 SGHDN and CDR2 FVKESK come from the germline V gene. CDR3: CASSQTSGRAEQYF. CDR3 sequence (DNA): TGTGCCAGCAGCCAAACTAGCGGGAGAGCCGAGCAGTACTTC.

V and J are TRBV5-1 and TRBJ1-1; TRBD1 matches 12 bases. Germline CDR1 reads SGHRS; CDR2 reads YFSETQ. Losses at the gene ends were 4 bases for V and 0 bases for J; bases not matched to a gene: 4. This CDR3 has 16 residues. The CDR3 DNA is TGCGCCAGCAGCGATGGGACAGGGGGCCTGAACACTGAAGCTTTCTTT. Translated: CASSDGTGGLNTEAFF.